This TCR beta chain is from a study of T cell repertoires in cytomegalovirus infection. Looking at the study overall: Recently identified HLA-C-restricted CMV epitopes and well-studied HLA-B-restricted CMV epitopes were used by the study. Signatures in public TCR beta sequences pointed to both CMV infection and matching HLA type.

Study-wide results and caveats: CMV-specific TCR beta clonotypes restricted by HLA-C dominated the ex vivo response. Identification of carriers of CMV plus the relevant HLA was achieved through cumulative public TCR beta family frequency.

TCRdb recomputed calls from the reads with MiXCR, one row per CDR3 protein. The sample comprises 700,000 to 950,000 distinct CDR3 sequences, roughly 33% of which are singletons, and 12% rests with the top ten. Of note for this clonotype: Its antigen is not known.

This clonotype was sampled from a human donor in good health (CMV status not recorded). Some clones in this sample may be carry-over from other donors' samples. This sample comprised cultured CD8+ T cells from PBMCs, obtained from culture after CMV antigen stimulation.

The CDR3 spells CASSLSSPSSYNEQFF. The CDR3 bases are TGTGCCAGCAGTTTATCTTCGCCGAGCTCCTACAATGAGCAGTTCTTC. The V gene is TRBV27, the J gene TRBJ2-1; no firm D call. V shed 0 bases and J shed 0 bases, with 9 bases lying between them. The CDR3 runs to 16 residues. Per the germline V gene, CDR1 is MNHEY and CDR2 is SMNVEV (reference sequence).